These T cell receptor beta chains were read from a single sample in a study of blood T cell repertoires in COVID-19. Measured with immunoSEQ multiplex PCR; TCRdb has only the in-frame clones, and not every one. The table lists roughly 52,000 clones, around 92% of them singletons. The sample comprised peripheral blood. The source of these receptors is a human donor in a cohort sampled during active COVID-19. Each CDR3 is given with its conserved first and last residue. A D gene is named only where the DNA matches it firmly. The size entry is marked missing in some rows and otherwise reads once, few, many or a size class.

v_gene	d_gene	abundance	j_gene	CDR3nt	CDR3aa
TRBV7-2	-	few	TRBJ2-2	TGTGCCAGCAGCTTAAAGGCCAGTGACAGCATGTTTTTT	CASSLKASDSMFF
TRBV6-2/TRBV6-3	TRBD2	-	TRBJ2-3	TGTGCCAGCAGTTCCCCCGGACTAGCGGCCGCAGATACGCAGTATTTT	CASSSPGLAAADTQYF
TRBV19	-	-	TRBJ1-2	TGTGCCAGTAGTATAGGTGGGGCAGCCTACGGCTATGGCTACACCTTC	CASSIGGAAYGYGYTF
TRBV4-1	-	-	TRBJ1-4	TGCGCCAGCAGCCAAAATAGGGCAGGGGTTAATGAAAAACTGTTTTTT	CASSQNRAGVNEKLFF
TRBV4-1	-	-	TRBJ2-4	TGCGCCAGCAGCCAGTACACCCGTACAGGGCTAGCCAAAAACATTCAGTACTTC	CASSQYTRTGLAKNIQYF
TRBV10-3	-	-	TRBJ1-2	TGTGCCATCAGGACACGGAAACTCTATGGCTACACCTTC	CAIRTRKLYGYTF
TRBV6-5	-	-	TRBJ2-1	TGTGCCAGCAGTTACCAGAGGGGGTGGGGGACCAATGAGCAGTTCTTC	CASSYQRGWGTNEQFF
TRBV30	-	-	TRBJ2-1	TGTGCCTGGAGTAATCGGGGTCAGCAGTTCTTC	CAWSNRGQQFF
TRBV21-1	-	-	TRBJ2-3	TGTGCCAGCAGCAAAGGACAGGGTCTGGCCACAGATACGCAGTATTTT	CASSKGQGLATDTQYF
TRBV27	TRBD2	-	TRBJ2-7	TGTGCCAGCTCCGAGGGAGCTAGCGGGGGGGCCTACGAGCAGTACTTC	CASSEGASGGAYEQYF
TRBV5-1	-	-	TRBJ2-1	TGCGCCAGCAGCTTGGTAGCCTCCCTCCCTGAGGATGAGCAGTTCTTC	CASSLVASLPEDEQFF
TRBV10-2	TRBD2	-	TRBJ2-5	TGCGCCAGCAGTAAGAGCGGGGGGCCCCAAGAGACCCAGTACTTC	CASSKSGGPQETQYF
TRBV7-9	TRBD2	-	TRBJ2-1	TGTGCCAGCAGGAAGGGGGAGCGGGGGTACAATGAGCAGTTCTTC	CASRKGERGYNEQFF
TRBV4-1	-	-	TRBJ1-1	TGCGCCCGCTGCCAACGGGGGGGGAGAAACACTGAAGCTTTCTTT	CARCQRGGRNTEAFF
TRBV7-2	TRBD1	-	TRBJ1-5	TGTGCCAGCAGCTTAGGACTGACAGGGGGGAATCAGCCCCAGCATTTT	CASSLGLTGGNQPQHF
TRBV30	-	-	TRBJ2-3	TGTGCCTGGAGCCTAGACCCAGATACGCAGTATTTT	CAWSLDPDTQYF
TRBV6-2/TRBV6-3	TRBD1	-	TRBJ1-5	TGTGCCAGCAGTGCTCGGGACAGGGGAACCCAGCATTTT	CASSARDRGTQHF
TRBV3-1/TRBV3-2	TRBD2	-	TRBJ2-5	TGTGCCAGCAGAGTAGCGGGGGGGGGAGAGACCCAGTACTTC	CASRVAGGGETQYF
TRBV3-1/TRBV3-2	TRBD1	-	TRBJ1-5	TGTGCCAGCAGCCTCGGGACAGGGGGCAATCAGCCCCAGCATTTT	CASSLGTGGNQPQHF
TRBV11-3	TRBD2	few	TRBJ2-2	TGTGCCAGCAGCCCGCCAAGACTAGCGGCGAACACCGGGGAGCTGTTTTTT	CASSPPRLAANTGELFF
TRBV7-2	TRBD2	once	TRBJ2-5	TGTGCCAGCAGCTTAACTAGCGGGGGGGCGGGAGAGACCCAGTACTTC	CASSLTSGGAGETQYF
TRBV7-9	TRBD2	-	TRBJ2-5	TGTGCCAGCAGCTCCTGGACTAGCGGGCAAGAGACCCAGTACTTC	CASSSWTSGQETQYF